This TCR beta chain was captured by sequencing in a study of circulating tumor DNA in untreated peripheral T-cell lymphoma (dated by TCRdb to about 2021). This clone was counted between two and nine times. Its antigen is still unknown. The input lacks base qualities; no much larger clone sits a single base away. At the junction V is shortened by 8 bases and J by 0 bases; bases outside the gene matches: 1. For CDR1 and CDR2, the germline V gene lists WSHSY and SAAADI. Inclusive of the bounding cysteine and phenylalanine, the CDR3 is 13 residues long. Only the CDR3 portion is preserved as DNA: 39 bases, with reading frame beginning at the first base. Broad study findings and their caveats: Tumor-specific clonotypes were identified in about 81% of patients, with identification achieved from 86% of baseline tissues and around 67% of baseline serum samples.

The library was obtained by the immunoSEQ multiplex PCR assay. Entries here come from immuneACCESS through TCRdb and include only in-frame sequences with V and J called. Some clones fail to appear in such tables; in the studies checked, an unresolved V gene covers under half of the shortfall, and the cause of the remainder is unknown. The sample table contains about 1,400 clones; only one count was recorded for around 62% of them. Approximately 72% of the sample goes to the ten largest clones. To identify tumor-specific TCR clonotypes, tumor tissue taken at baseline, before any treatment, was sequenced. The study used next-generation sequencing of T-cell receptor sequences to monitor peripheral T-cell lymphoma patients receiving frontline treatment on a trial.

The sequence came from a human donor with peripheral T-cell lymphoma. The V gene is TRBV10-2 and the J gene is TRBJ2-1, with 7 junctional bases fitting TRBD2. Material for sequencing was tumor tissue. The CDR3: CASRGSSYNEQFF. The nucleotide sequence is TGCGCCAGCCGCGGGAGCTCCTACAATGAGCAGTTCTTC.